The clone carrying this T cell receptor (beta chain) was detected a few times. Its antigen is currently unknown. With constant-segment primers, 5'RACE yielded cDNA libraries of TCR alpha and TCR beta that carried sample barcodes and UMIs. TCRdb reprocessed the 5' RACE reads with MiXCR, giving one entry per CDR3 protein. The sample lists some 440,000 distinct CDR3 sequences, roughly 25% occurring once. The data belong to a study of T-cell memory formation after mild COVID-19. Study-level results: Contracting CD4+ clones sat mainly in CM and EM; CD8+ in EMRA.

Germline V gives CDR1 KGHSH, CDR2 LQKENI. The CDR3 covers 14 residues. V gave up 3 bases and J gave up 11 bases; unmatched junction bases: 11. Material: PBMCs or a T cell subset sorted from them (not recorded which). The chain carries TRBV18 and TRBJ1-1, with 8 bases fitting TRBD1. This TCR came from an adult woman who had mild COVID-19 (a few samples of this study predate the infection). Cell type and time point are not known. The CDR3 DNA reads TGTGCCAGCTCACCCTCTGGACAGGGCCGGGAGGCTTTCTTT. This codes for CASSPSGQGREAFF.